Below, 29 T cell receptor beta chains from the same sample are listed, as sequenced in a study of blood T cell repertoires in COVID-19. Sequenced by immunoSEQ multiplex PCR; TCRdb stores in-frame clones only, minus some. This sample yields around 170,000 clones, of which 85% to 90% are seen a single time; around 0.5% belongs to the top ten. Source material: peripheral blood. These receptors all stem from a man aged 55 to 70 with COVID-19, enrolled during active disease.

The chain is built from TRBV28 and TRBJ2-3; 7 bases map to TRBD2. The CDR3 has 13 residues. The V gene end was trimmed by 8 bases and the J gene end by 4 bases; junction bases not matched to a gene: 6. Germline V gene data show CDR1 as MDHEN and CDR2 as SYDVKM. CDR3 bases: TGTGCCAGCCAGCGGGGTGGCGCAGATACGCAGTATTTT. Amino acid sequence: CASQRGGADTQYF.

The gene calls are TRBV4-3 and TRBJ1-1; 9 nucleotides agree with TRBD1. The CDR3 length is 14 residues. Germline V gene data show CDR1 as LGHNA and CDR2 as YSLEER. J was trimmed by 6 bases and V by 4 bases; bases with no gene match: 6. CDR3 protein: CASSPGTGIAEAFF. The CDR3 DNA follows: TGCGCCAGCAGCCCGGGGACAGGGATCGCTGAAGCTTTCTTT.

This clone came up once. The chain combines TRBV11-2 with TRBJ2-7; D may be TRBD1 (6 bases). The CDR3 has 16 amino acids. CDR1 is SGHAT and CDR2 is FQNNGV in the germline V gene. V lost 3 bases and J 0 bases, leaving 15 bases between the germline ends. The CDR3 DNA sequence: TGTGCCAGCAGCTTGGCGGCAGGGGCACTCTCCTACGAGCAGTACTTC. As protein: CASSLAAGALSYEQYF.

The J gene is TRBJ2-1, the V gene TRBV7-3; 8 bases fit TRBD2. Germline V gene sequence: CDR1 SGHTA, CDR2 FQGTGA. After removal of 0 bases from V and 7 bases from J, the junction contained 8 bases not matched to a gene. This CDR3 has 16 residues. CDR3 DNA sequence: TGTGCCAGCAGCTTAACGCGGGGTAGCGGGATGAATGAGCAGTTCTTC. As protein: CASSLTRGSGMNEQFF.

Only a few counts were recorded for this clone. The chain employs TRBV19 and TRBJ2-7, with 8 bases aligning to TRBD1. This CDR3 is built from 15 residues. Trimming at V came to 4 bases and at J to 3 bases, leaving 8 bases not matched to a gene. From germline, CDR1 is LNHDA and CDR2 SQIVND (reference sequence). The CDR3 protein is CASSRTGTGFYEQYF. The CDR3 nucleotides read TGTGCCAGTAGTAGGACCGGGACAGGCTTCTACGAGCAGTACTTC.

The rearrangement joins TRBV6-2 or TRBV6-3 to TRBJ2-7, with 13 nucleotides matching TRBD2. Looked up from germline, CDR1 is MNHEY and CDR2 is SVGEGT. The CDR3 runs 17 residues. The V gene end was trimmed by 1 base and the J gene end by 5 bases; junction bases not matched to a gene: 8. The CDR3 reads CASSYWGLAGSGDEQYF. In DNA form, the CDR3 reads TGTGCCAGCAGTTACTGGGGACTAGCGGGATCTGGAGACGAGCAGTACTTC.

This chain links TRBV14 with TRBJ2-1, with D tentatively TRBD2 (5 bases). Trimming took 4 bases from V and 4 from J, leaving 17 bases between them. This CDR3 is built from 16 residues. The germline V gene encodes CDR1 SGHDN and CDR2 FVKESK. The CDR3 protein is CASSPTKNPMYNEQFF. The CDR3, as DNA: TGTGCCAGCAGCCCGACTAAAAACCCCATGTACAATGAGCAGTTCTTC. Filled out from reference TRBV14 and TRBJ2-1, the complete variable domain reads EAGVTQFPSHSVIEKGQTVTLRCDPISGHDNLYWYRRVMGKEIKFLLHFVKESKQDESGMPNNRFLAERTGGTYSTLKVQPAELEDSGVYFCASSPTKNPMYNEQFFGPGTRLTVL.

Here the CDR3 DNA reads TGTGCCAGCAGCTTGGCCGTACAGGGCGGTGAGCAGTTCTTC. Protein sequence: CASSLAVQGGEQFF. The chain employs TRBV5-4 and TRBJ2-1; D may be TRBD1 (6 bases). The CDR3 runs to 14 residues. The V gene lost 0 bases and the J gene lost 9 bases, with 13 bases spanning the gap. Germline V lookup: CDR1 SGHNT, CDR2 YYREEE (reference sequence).

There are a few counts of this clone. The V and J genes are TRBV18 and TRBJ1-1, with TRBD1 matching over 7 bases. V shed 5 bases, J shed 1 base, and the junction held 10 bases outside the gene matches. The germline V gene encodes CDR1 KGHSH and CDR2 LQKENI. The CDR3 runs to 16 residues. The CDR3 sequence: CASSSTGLGANTEAFF. In nucleotides, the CDR3 is TGTGCCAGCTCATCGACAGGGTTGGGGGCGAACACTGAAGCTTTCTTT.

The rearrangement uses TRBV11-1 and TRBJ2-2; unclear D gene. V was clipped by 8 bases and J by 0 bases, with 7 bases between them. Germline CDR1 SGHAT, CDR2 FQDESV (reference sequence). This CDR3 is 13 amino acids long. The CDR3 bases are TGTGCCAGCCACTACGCGAACACCGGGGAGCTGTTTTTT. It yields the protein CASHYANTGELFF.

The rearrangement links TRBV28 to TRBJ2-1; D might be TRBD2 (6 bases). The germline V and J ends were trimmed by 0 bases and 8 bases, with 14 bases remaining between them. Germline V lookup: CDR1 MDHEN, CDR2 SYDVKM. The CDR3 is made up of 15 amino acids. The CDR3 sequence is CASSLWQGGRDEQFF. CDR3 in DNA: TGTGCCAGCAGTTTATGGCAGGGAGGTCGTGATGAGCAGTTCTTC.

The chain employs TRBV18 and TRBJ2-2, with TRBD2 matching over 10 bases. Looked up from germline, CDR1 is KGHSH and CDR2 is LQKENI. V lost 3 bases, J lost 0 bases, and 4 bases stayed unmatched. The CDR3 length is 17 residues. The CDR3 loop is CASSPLAGVSNTGELFF. In nucleotides, the CDR3 is TGTGCCAGCTCACCCCTAGCGGGGGTTTCGAACACCGGGGAGCTGTTTTTT. Together with reference TRBV18 and TRBJ2-2, the CDR3 gives the full variable domain: NAGVMQNPRHLVRRRGQEARLRCSPMKGHSHVYWYRQLPEEGLKFMVYLQKENIIDESGMPKERFSAEFPKEGPSILRIQQVVRGDSAAYFCASSPLAGVSNTGELFFGEGSRLTVL.

This clone was detected only a few times. The rearrangement joins TRBV7-8 to TRBJ1-1, with a tentative D call TRBD1 (5 bases). Trimming pared 6 bases from V and 8 bases from J, leaving 10 bases between. CDR1 and CDR2 (germline): SGHVS, FQNEAQ. This CDR3 spans 11 amino acids. The CDR3 loop reads CASSFHREAFF. DNA of the CDR3: TGTGCCAGCAGTTTCCACAGGGAAGCTTTCTTT.

The rearrangement joins TRBV5-1 to TRBJ1-1; 7 bases line up with TRBD1. V gave up 2 bases and J gave up 0 bases; unmatched junction bases: 7. The V gene's germline CDR1 is SGHRS and CDR2 YFSETQ. The CDR3 covers 16 residues. Written as DNA, the CDR3 is TGCGCCAGCAGCTTACAGGGGCCCACTTTGAACACTGAAGCTTTCTTT. This codes for CASSLQGPTLNTEAFF.

The genes are TRBV12-3 or TRBV12-4 and TRBJ1-4; D gene uncertain. V was clipped by 8 bases and J by 11 bases, with 18 bases between them. The CDR3 has 13 amino acids. The CDR3 DNA reads as TGTGCCAGCGCTCCATCACGCGGGGTGAAACTGTTTTTT. It specifies CASAPSRGVKLFF.

The V gene is TRBV7-3, the J gene TRBJ2-1; a weak D match, TRBD1 (5 bases). CDR1 is SGHTA and CDR2 is FQGTGA in the germline V gene. This CDR3 spans 15 amino acids. The V gene lost 1 base and the J gene lost 5 bases, with 12 bases spanning the gap. CDR3 bases: TGTGCCAGCAGCTTAATAGCAGGGCTAAACAATGAGCAGTTCTTC. This sequence encodes CASSLIAGLNNEQFF.

V gene TRBV30 combines with J gene TRBJ1-5, with a possible D match to TRBD1 (6 bases). Germline lookup yields CDR1 GTSNPN and CDR2 SVGIG (reference sequence). Trimming removed 2 bases from V and 0 bases from J, with 14 bases in between. The CDR3 consists of 16 residues. The CDR3 DNA sequence: TGTGCCTGGAGTCTTGGGACAAAGCATAGCAATCAGCCCCAGCATTTT. The encoded protein is CAWSLGTKHSNQPQHF.

The chain uses TRBV28 and TRBJ1-5, with TRBD1 identical over 7 bases. The length of the CDR3 is 14 residues. J was trimmed by 8 bases and V by 5 bases; bases with no gene match: 9. Germline V CDR1 and CDR2: MDHEN, SYDVKM. The CDR3 loop is CASSLRQGREPQHF. The CDR3 DNA sequence: TGTGCCAGCAGTCTTCGACAGGGTCGGGAGCCCCAGCATTTT.

V is TRBV11-3 and J is TRBJ1-5, with no clear D. This CDR3 spans 13 amino acids. Germline CDR1 and CDR2: SGHNT and YENEEA. The V gene lost 1 base and the J gene lost 6 bases, with 7 bases spanning the gap. The CDR3 loop is CASSLVPGQPQHF. DNA for the CDR3: TGTGCCAGCAGCTTAGTCCCAGGTCAGCCCCAGCATTTT.

The V gene is TRBV7-2, the J gene TRBJ2-7, with 9 bases lining up with TRBD1. V lost 5 bases to trimming and J lost 4 bases; unmatched junction nucleotides: 3. CDR3 length: 13 amino acids. CDR1 and CDR2 from the germline V gene are SGHTA and FQGNSA. The CDR3 nucleotides read TGTGCCAGCAGCCACAGGGGGCAATACGAGCAGTACTTC. Translated, it gives CASSHRGQYEQYF.

A remark on this clone: A much larger clone lies one base from this, so it may be a read error. The rearrangement uses TRBV11-2 and TRBJ1-1; weak D call: TRBD1 (5 bases). Germline CDR1 SGHAT, CDR2 FQNNGV. CDR3 length equals 13 residues. Trimming removed 5 bases from V and 4 bases from J, with 11 bases in between. DNA for the CDR3: TGTGCCAGCAGCCCCAGACAGCTCACTGAAGCTTTCTTT. Amino acids: CASSPRQLTEAFF.

The V call is TRBV14, the J call TRBJ2-6, with D hard to call. The CDR3 is made up of 16 amino acids. Looked up from germline, CDR1 is SGHDN and CDR2 is FVKESK. V was cut by 0 bases and J by 0 bases, with 6 bases left in between. CDR3 loop: CASSQDPVSGANVLTF. The CDR3 DNA reads TGTGCCAGCAGCCAAGACCCTGTCTCTGGGGCCAACGTCCTGACTTTC.

V and J are TRBV6-5 and TRBJ1-6, with D possibly being TRBD1 (5 bases). The CDR3 has 13 residues. Germline assignment: CDR1 MNHEY and CDR2 SVGAGI. Trimming removed 4 bases from V and 9 bases from J, with 10 bases in between. In DNA form, the CDR3 reads TGTGCCAGCAGTTGGGGGGGTAGTTCACCCCTCCACTTT. Amino acid sequence: CASSWGGSSPLHF.

This clone was observed once. V and J are TRBV19 and TRBJ1-2, with D perhaps matching TRBD1 (5 bases). The CDR3 is 16 residues long. From germline, CDR1 is LNHDA and CDR2 SQIVND (reference sequence). Trimming took off 0 bases at V and 0 bases at J, with 11 bases between the two ends. DNA for the CDR3: TGTGCCAGTAGTATAGAAAGGAGGGGTACTAACTATGGCTACACCTTC. It encodes CASSIERRGTNYGYTF.

This rearrangement joins TRBV5-6 to TRBJ2-7; D is undetermined. Trimming removed 4 bases at V and 0 bases at J, with 2 bases between. Germline CDR1 SGHDT, CDR2 YYEEEE. The CDR3 consists of 11 residues. The CDR3 spells CASSRSYEQYF. The CDR3, as DNA: TGTGCCAGCAGCCGCTCCTACGAGCAGTACTTC.

V is TRBV25-1 and J is TRBJ1-2; TRBD1 matches 8 bases. V shed 3 bases and J 6 bases; nucleotides not matched to a gene: 9. This CDR3 spans 15 amino acids. Germline loops: CDR1 MGHDK, CDR2 SYGVNS. The CDR3 region is CASSDPGGAEDGYTF. The CDR3 DNA sequence: TGTGCCAGCAGTGACCCAGGGGGCGCGGAGGATGGCTACACCTTC.

CDR3 residues: CASSPPSVLAGRYEQYF. The CDR3 DNA sequence: TGTGCCAGCTCACCACCTTCCGTCCTAGCGGGAAGGTACGAGCAGTACTTC. The chain uses TRBV18 and TRBJ2-7; 9 nucleotides line up with TRBD2. The V segment lost 0 bases and the J segment 4 bases; nucleotides outside the gene matches: 10. This CDR3 has 17 residues. CDR1 and CDR2 (germline): KGHSH, LQKENI.

J is TRBJ1-2 and V is TRBV7-8; 9 positions match TRBD1. The V gene end was trimmed by 3 bases and the J gene end by 8 bases; junction bases not matched to a gene: 13. Germline V gene data show CDR1 as SGHVS and CDR2 as FQNEAQ. CDR3 size: 16 residues. The CDR3 DNA reads as TGTGCCAGCAGCTTGGCGGATTCCGGGACAGGGAAGGGCTACACCTTC. Its protein is CASSLADSGTGKGYTF.

The rearrangement uses TRBV5-6 and TRBJ2-7; 11 bases agree with TRBD1. Germline CDR1 is SGHDT and CDR2 is YYEEEE. V was pared by 1 base and J by 3 bases, with 6 bases of the junction left unmatched. The CDR3 has 16 amino acids. CDR3 protein: CASSLFLGQGVYEQYF. The CDR3 DNA follows: TGTGCCAGCAGCTTGTTCTTGGGACAGGGGGTCTACGAGCAGTACTTC. Drawing the rest from reference TRBV5-6 and TRBJ2-7, the complete variable domain is DAGVTQSPTHLIKTRGQQVTLRCSPKSGHDTVSWYQQALGQGPQFIFQYYEEEERQRGNFPDRFSGHQFPNYSSELNVNALLLGDSALYLCASSLFLGQGVYEQYFGPGTRLTVT.